This TCR beta chain was documented in a study of blood T cell repertoires in COVID-19. In the study overall: Samples representing acute and convalescent COVID-19 were sourced from the United States, Italy and Spain. T cells, B-cell-depleted T cells, or PBMCs supplied cDNA or gDNA.

The assay was immunoSEQ multiplex PCR, and TCRdb's table has in-frame clones only and misses some. This sample has 90,000 or so clones; 70% to 85% occur once, and the top ten carry approximately 25%. This CDR3 is 15 amino acids long. The germline V and J ends were trimmed by 5 bases and 2 bases, with 16 bases remaining between them. CDR1 and CDR2 from the germline V gene are SEHNR and FQNEAQ (reference sequence). The sequence was collected from a man aged 55 to 70 with acute or convalescent COVID-19. The rearrangement joins TRBV7-9 to TRBJ2-7, with D possibly being TRBD1 (7 bases). Sequencing used peripheral blood. The CDR3 DNA reads as TGTGCCAGCAGCGGGGGGACAGCTACTCCCTACGAGCAGTACTTC. Translation: CASSGGTATPYEQYF.